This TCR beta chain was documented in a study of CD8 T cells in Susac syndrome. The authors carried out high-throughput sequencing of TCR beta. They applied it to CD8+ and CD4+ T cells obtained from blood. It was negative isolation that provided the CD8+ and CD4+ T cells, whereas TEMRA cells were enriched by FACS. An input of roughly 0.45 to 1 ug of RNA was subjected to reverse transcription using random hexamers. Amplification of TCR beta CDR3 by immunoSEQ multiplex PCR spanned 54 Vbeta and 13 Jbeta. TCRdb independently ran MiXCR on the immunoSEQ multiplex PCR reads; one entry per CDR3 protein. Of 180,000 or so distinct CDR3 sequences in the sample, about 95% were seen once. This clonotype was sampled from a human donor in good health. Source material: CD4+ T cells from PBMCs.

Written as DNA, the CDR3 is TGTGCCACCAGTCTACCGAGGGAGAATGAGCAGTTCTTC. It translates to CATSLPRENEQFF. The rearrangement uses TRBV24-1 and TRBJ2-1, with D tentatively TRBD2 (5 bases). V shed 6 bases and J shed 7 bases, with 12 bases lying between them. The germline V gene encodes CDR1 KGHDR and CDR2 SFDVKD. The CDR3 is made up of 13 amino acids.